This record covers a single T cell receptor beta chain. The entry originates in a study of blood T cell repertoires in COVID-19. Authors' data handling: Amplification from reference gene primers served as the basis for estimated nucleated cell counts. Measured with immunoSEQ multiplex PCR; TCRdb has only the in-frame clones, and not every one. The DNA was the basis for D and trimming; V, J and clone size are from that table. The sample holds about 95,000 clones, more than 80% seen once. During active infection, Seattle patients enrolled and were then monitored through disease. V was trimmed by 6 bases and J by 2 bases, leaving 8 bases between them. The CDR3 sequence is 13 residues long. Germline assignment: CDR1 SNHLY and CDR2 FYNNEI.

V usage is TRBV2 and J usage is TRBJ1-3, with a possible D match to TRBD1 (6 bases). The clonotype originates from a man older than 75 with COVID-19, enrolled during active disease. The sequencing input was peripheral blood. The CDR3 reads CASRAGAGNTIYF. In DNA, the CDR3 is TGTGCCAGCAGGGCAGGGGCTGGAAACACCATATATTTT. Together with reference TRBV2 and TRBJ1-3, the CDR3 gives the full variable domain: EPEVTQTPSHQVTQMGQEVILRCVPISNHLYFYWYRQILGQKVEFLVSFYNNEISEKSEIFDDQFSVERPDGSNFTLKIRSTKLEDSAMYFCASRAGAGNTIYFGEGSWLTVV.